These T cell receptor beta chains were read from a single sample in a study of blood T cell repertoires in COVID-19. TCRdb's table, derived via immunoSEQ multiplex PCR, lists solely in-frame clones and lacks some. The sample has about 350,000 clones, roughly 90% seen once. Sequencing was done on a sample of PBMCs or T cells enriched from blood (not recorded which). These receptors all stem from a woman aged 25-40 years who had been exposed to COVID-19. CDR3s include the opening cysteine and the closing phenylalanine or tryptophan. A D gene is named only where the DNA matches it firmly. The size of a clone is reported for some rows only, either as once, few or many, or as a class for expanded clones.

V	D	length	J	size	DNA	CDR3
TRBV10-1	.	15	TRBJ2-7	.	TGCGCCAGCAGTGCAGGGGAGGGCTCGAGCTACGAGCAGTACTTC	CASSAGEGSSYEQYF
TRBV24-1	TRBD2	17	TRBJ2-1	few	TGTGCCACCAGTGATGCGCTCGGCGCGGGAGGCCACAATGAGCAGTTCTTC	CATSDALGAGGHNEQFF
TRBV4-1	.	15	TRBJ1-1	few	TGCGCCAGCAGCCAAGAGGAAGGGGGGAACACTGAAGCTTTCTTT	CASSQEEGGNTEAFF
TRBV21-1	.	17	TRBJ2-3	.	TGTGCCAGCAGCAAAAAGCTGACGGAGCCTAGCACAGATACGCAGTATTTT	CASSKKLTEPSTDTQYF
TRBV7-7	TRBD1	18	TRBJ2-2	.	TGTGCCAGCAGCCCAGAGACCCGGAGGACAGGGTTATCCGGGGAGCTGTTTTTT	CASSPETRRTGLSGELFF
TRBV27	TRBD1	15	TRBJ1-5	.	TGTGCCAGCAGTGCCGGGACAGGGGGTAATCAGCCCCAGCATTTT	CASSAGTGGNQPQHF
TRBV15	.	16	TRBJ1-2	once	TGTGCCACCAGCAGACCCGATCACGGCGGAAACTATGGCTACACCTTC	CATSRPDHGGNYGYTF
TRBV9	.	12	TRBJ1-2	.	TGTGCCAGCAGGGCAGGAATCTATGGCTACACCTTC	CASRAGIYGYTF
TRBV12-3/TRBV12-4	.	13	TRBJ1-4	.	TGTGCCAGCAGTCCCCAAACGGGGGAAAAACTGTTTTTT	CASSPQTGEKLFF
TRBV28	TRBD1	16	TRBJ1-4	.	TGTGCCAGCAGTTCCCACAGGGGAGCAACTAATGAAAAACTGTTTTTT	CASSSHRGATNEKLFF
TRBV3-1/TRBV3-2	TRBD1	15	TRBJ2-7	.	TGTGCCAGCAGCCAAGTAGGACAGGGCGTGGGCGAGCAGTACTTC	CASSQVGQGVGEQYF
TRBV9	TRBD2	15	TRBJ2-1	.	TGTGCCAGCAGCGCGGGGGGACTAGATTACAATGAGCAGTTCTTC	CASSAGGLDYNEQFF
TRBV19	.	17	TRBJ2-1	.	TGTGCCAGTATCCCAGACAGGGAGGCCTCTTCCTACAATGAGCAGTTCTTC	CASIPDREASSYNEQFF
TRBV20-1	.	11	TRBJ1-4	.	TGCAGTGCTAGAGTCTTTGAAAAACTGTTTTTT	CSARVFEKLFF
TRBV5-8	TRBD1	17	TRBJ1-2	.	TGTGCCAGCAGCTTGTCCCGGGACAGGTGGGAAATCTATGGCTACACCTTC	CASSLSRDRWEIYGYTF
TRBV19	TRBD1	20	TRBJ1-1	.	TGTGCCAGTAGTATATTCGACCTCCGGGACAGAGGGACGATGAACACTGAAGCTTTCTTT	CASSIFDLRDRGTMNTEAFF
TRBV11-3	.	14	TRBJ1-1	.	TGTGCCAGCAGCCCGGGACACCTGAACACTGAAGCTTTCTTT	CASSPGHLNTEAFF
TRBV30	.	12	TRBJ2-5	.	TGTGCCTGGAGCCCGGGCCAAGAGACCCAGTACTTC	CAWSPGQETQYF
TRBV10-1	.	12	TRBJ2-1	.	TGCGCCAGCAGTGCAGCCGGGAATGAGCAGTTCTTC	CASSAAGNEQFF
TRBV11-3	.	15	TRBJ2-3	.	TGTGCCAGCAGCTTGTTGCGGGTCGGCACAGATACGCAGTATTTT	CASSLLRVGTDTQYF
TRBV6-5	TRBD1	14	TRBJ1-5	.	TGTGCCAGCAGCCGCTACAGGGGGGAAGGGCCCCAGCATTTT	CASSRYRGEGPQHF
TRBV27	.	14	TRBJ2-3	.	TGTGCCAGCAGTACGCGGCGCAGCACAGATACGCAGTATTTT	CASSTRRSTDTQYF
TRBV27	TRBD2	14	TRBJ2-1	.	TGTGCCAGCCTAGGGACTAGCGGCTACAATGAGCAGTTCTTC	CASLGTSGYNEQFF
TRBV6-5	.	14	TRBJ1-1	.	TGTGCCAGCAGTTACCTAGCTGCGGGCACTGAAGCTTTCTTT	CASSYLAAGTEAFF
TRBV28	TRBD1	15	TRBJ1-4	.	TGTGCCAGCGGGCAATGGACAGGCCTAAATGAAAAACTGTTTTTT	CASGQWTGLNEKLFF
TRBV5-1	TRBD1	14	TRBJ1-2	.	TGCGCCAGCAGCGTGGGGCGGACAGGGGAGGGCTACACCTTC	CASSVGRTGEGYTF
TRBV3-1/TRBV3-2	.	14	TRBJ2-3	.	TGTGCCAGCAGCCAAGTAGCTAGCATACATACGCAGTATTTT	CASSQVASIHTQYF
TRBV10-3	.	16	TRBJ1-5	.	TGTGCCATCAGTGAGTCGGGCAGGGCCAGCAATCAGCCCCAGCATTTT	CAISESGRASNQPQHF
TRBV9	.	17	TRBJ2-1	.	TGTGCCAGCAGCGTAGGGGCCGGTAAGAGCTCCTACAATGAGCAGTTCTTC	CASSVGAGKSSYNEQFF
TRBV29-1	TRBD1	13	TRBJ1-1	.	TGCAGCGCAGGACAGGGGGGGAACACTGAAGCTTTCTTT	CSAGQGGNTEAFF
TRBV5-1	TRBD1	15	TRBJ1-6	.	TGCGCCAGCAGCTTGGGACAGGGGAGGGGTTCACCCCTCCACTTT	CASSLGQGRGSPLHF
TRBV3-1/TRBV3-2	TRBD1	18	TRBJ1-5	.	TGTGCCAGCAGCCGGGGACAGGGTCGCGGGACTAGCAATCAGCCCCAGCATTTT	CASSRGQGRGTSNQPQHF
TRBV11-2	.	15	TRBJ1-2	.	TGTGCCAGCAGCTTAGTAGGGCTCCCAGGGTCCGGCTACACCTTC	CASSLVGLPGSGYTF
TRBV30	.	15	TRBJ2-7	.	TGTGCCTGGAGTGCGTCGGGCATAGGGGCCTACGAGCAGTACTTC	CAWSASGIGAYEQYF
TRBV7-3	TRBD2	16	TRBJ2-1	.	TGTGCCAGCAGCTCCGCAGCGGGGAGGTCTTGGGATGAGCAGTTCTTC	CASSSAAGRSWDEQFF
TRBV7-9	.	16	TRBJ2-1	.	TGTGCCAGCAGCTTATCATCAGGGATTCCCTACAATGAGCAGTTCTTC	CASSLSSGIPYNEQFF
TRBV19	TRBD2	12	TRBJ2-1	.	TGTGCCAGTACCATCGGGGGGAATGAGCAGTTCTTC	CASTIGGNEQFF
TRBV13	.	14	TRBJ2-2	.	TGTGCCACCCGAGGGGGGAGGGCCACCGGGGAGCTGTTTTTT	CATRGGRATGELFF
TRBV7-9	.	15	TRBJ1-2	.	TGTGCCAGCAGCTTAGAGGCAGGGGCCAACTATGGCTACACCTTC	CASSLEAGANYGYTF
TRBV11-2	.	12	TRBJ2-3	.	TGTGCCAGCAGTACAGGGTCGGATACGCAGTATTTT	CASSTGSDTQYF
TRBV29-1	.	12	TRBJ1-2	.	TGCAGCGTCCAAAGGGGCCCCTACGGCTACACCTTC	CSVQRGPYGYTF
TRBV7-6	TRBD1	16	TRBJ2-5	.	TGTGCCAGCAGCTTAGGATCGGGACAGAGACAAGAGACCCAGTACTTC	CASSLGSGQRQETQYF
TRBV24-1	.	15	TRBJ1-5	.	TGTGCCACCAGTGAGGCAGGGGAAATTTTTCAGCCCCAGCATTTT	CATSEAGEIFQPQHF
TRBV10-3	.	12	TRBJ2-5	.	TGTGCCATCAGTGGACTAAAAGAGACCCAGTACTTC	CAISGLKETQYF
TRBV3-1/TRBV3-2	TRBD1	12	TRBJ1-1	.	TGTGCCAGCAGGGGGACAGGGGGCTCGGCTTTCTTT	CASRGTGGSAFF